The sequence of this T cell receptor beta chain was determined in a study of CD8 T cells in ankylosing spondylitis. TCRdb passed the 5' RACE reads through MiXCR, listing each CDR3 protein once. Among about 160,000 distinct CDR3 sequences listed, 9.8% were seen once. This CDR3 is built from 12 residues. Deletions cut 5 bases from V and 10 bases from J, with 12 bases between. Looked up from germline, CDR1 is LGHNA and CDR2 is YNFKEQ. V gene TRBV4-2 combines with J gene TRBJ2-1; D call uncertain. This sequence originates from a female donor with ankylosing spondylitis or in good health (not recorded which). Sequencing used blood, either unsorted or a sorted T cell fraction (not recorded which). The DNA of the CDR3 is TGTGCCAGCAGCATTCCCACGCGGGAGCAGTTCTTC. Its protein is CASSIPTREQFF.